This T cell receptor beta chain comes out of a study of blood T cell repertoires in COVID-19. Overall study: From the United States, Italy and Spain came samples of acute and convalescent COVID-19. T cells, B-cell-depleted T cells, or PBMCs provided the cDNA or gDNA that served as material.

Authors' processing steps: Amplifying reference gene primers gave estimates of nucleated cell counts. The protocol was immunoSEQ multiplex PCR, while the TCRdb copy is restricted to in-frame clones and leaves out a portion. The V and J calls and the clone size are those of that table, but D and trimming were determined from the DNA. This sample has roughly 18,000 clones, with 75% to 90% found just once. This clone has only one observation. This CDR3 is built from 17 residues. CDR1 and CDR2 from the germline V gene are PRHDT and FYEKMQ (reference sequence). J lost 1 base, V lost 1 base, and 8 bases had no gene match.

Sequenced sample: peripheral blood. The sequence was obtained from a man aged 55-75 years with active COVID-19. The chain combines TRBV13 with TRBJ2-3, with TRBD2 identical over 7 bases. In DNA form, the CDR3 reads TGTGCCAGCAGCTTAGATAGGGGCGGGAGTGGCACAGATACGCAGTATTTT. Translation gives CASSLDRGGSGTDTQYF.